Below, 17 T cell receptor beta chains from the same sample are listed, as sequenced in a study of cytomegalovirus exposure and HLA in healthy donors (dated by TCRdb to 2016 to 2017). The library was obtained by the immunoSEQ multiplex PCR assay. Imported from immuneACCESS, the table was reduced by TCRdb to in-frame sequences with V and J called. These copies leave out some clones; in studies compared against another copy, an unresolved V gene accounts for under half, and the cause of the remainder is not known. The sample table contains 100,000 or so clones; only one count was recorded for approximately 95% of them. The ten biggest clones cover 0.89% of the sample. Source material: PBMCs. Receptors were obtained from a woman aged 18-30 years in good health and CMV-seronegative.

The CDR3 is CASSRDRGNEKLFF. In DNA, the CDR3 is TGTGCCAGTAGTAGGGACAGGGGAAACGAAAAACTGTTTTTT. The chain is built from TRBV19 and TRBJ1-4; 10 nucleotides align to TRBD1. Germline V gene sequence: CDR1 LNHDA, CDR2 SQIVND (reference sequence). This CDR3 spans 14 amino acids. Trimming cost V 4 bases and J 8 bases; bases outside gene matches: 4. Complete variable domain (other parts from reference TRBV19 and TRBJ1-4): DGGITQSPKYLFRKEGQNVTLSCEQNLNHDAMYWYRQDPGQGLRLIYYSQIVNDFQKGDIAEGYSVSREKKESFPLTVTSAQKNPTAFYLCASSRDRGNEKLFFGSGTQLSVL.

This chain uses TRBV4-2 with TRBJ2-3, with a weak D call TRBD2 (5 bases). The CDR3 is made up of 14 amino acids. Germline-derived CDR1 and CDR2 are LGHNA and YNFKEQ. V gave up 1 base and J gave up 2 bases, with 7 bases separating them. CDR3: CASSQGENTDTQYF. CDR3 nucleotide sequence: TGTGCCAGCAGCCAAGGGGAGAACACAGATACGCAGTATTTT.

The chain is built from TRBV6-1 and TRBJ1-1; 7 nucleotides agree with TRBD1. CDR3 size: 16 residues. The J segment lost 0 bases and the V segment lost 3 bases, leaving 7 bases of the junction unmatched. Germline CDR1 and CDR2: MNHNS and SASEGT. DNA of the CDR3: TGTGCCAGCAGTGACTTGACAGGGACCATGAACACTGAAGCTTTCTTT. Protein: CASSDLTGTMNTEAFF.

This chain links TRBV7-9 with TRBJ2-7; D possibly corresponds to TRBD2 (6 bases). V dropped 5 bases and J dropped 4 bases, with 12 bases sitting between them. CDR1 is SEHNR and CDR2 is FQNEAQ in the germline V gene (reference sequence). The CDR3 contains 13 residues. CDR3 loop: CASSMGLAYEQYF. The DNA for the CDR3 is TGTGCCAGCAGCATGGGACTCGCATACGAGCAGTACTTC.

V gene TRBV18 combines with J gene TRBJ2-7, with 11 nucleotides matching TRBD1. This CDR3 has 14 residues. V trimming: 4 bases; J trimming: 5 bases; junction bases outside the gene matches: 4. Germline values: CDR1 KGHSH, CDR2 LQKENI. The chain's CDR3 is CASSLGQGVHEQYF. CDR3 nucleotide sequence: TGTGCCAGCTCACTGGGACAGGGGGTCCACGAGCAGTACTTC.

The V and J genes are TRBV5-1 and TRBJ2-3; maybe TRBD1 (5 bases). Trimming shortened V by 6 bases and J by 2 bases, and 10 bases separated the two germline ends. The length of the CDR3 is 13 residues. Germline loops: CDR1 SGHRS, CDR2 YFSETQ. CDR3 DNA sequence: TGCGCCAGCAACCCAGGACACACAGATACGCAGTATTTT. This translates into CASNPGHTDTQYF.

This clone was observed once. The chain carries TRBV27 and TRBJ1-2; possibly TRBD1 for D (5 bases). The CDR3 loop spans 13 amino acids. Germline V gene data show CDR1 as MNHEY and CDR2 as SMNVEV (reference sequence). Trimming pared 6 bases from V and 2 bases from J, leaving 10 bases between. CDR3 sequence: CASRIDRNYGYTF. The CDR3 nucleotides read TGTGCCAGCAGGATAGACAGAAACTATGGCTACACCTTC.

The chain carries TRBV19 and TRBJ1-3, with D possibly matching TRBD1 (6 bases). V shed 2 bases and J shed 2 bases, with 16 bases lying between them. The CDR3 sequence is 17 residues long. Germline V gene lookup returns CDR1 LNHDA and CDR2 SQIVND (reference sequence). CDR3 region: CASSILPRGAAGNTIYF. CDR3 nucleotides: TGTGCCAGTAGTATACTCCCTCGGGGGGCGGCTGGAAACACCATATATTTT.

This chain joins TRBV5-1 and TRBJ2-5; D unresolved. V gave up 1 base and J gave up 3 bases, with 10 bases separating them. Germline V lookup: CDR1 SGHRS, CDR2 YFSETQ. The CDR3 has 14 amino acids. For the CDR3, the DNA is TGCGCCAGCAGCTTGTTTCGACAAGAAGAGACCCAGTACTTC. Translated: CASSLFRQEETQYF.

Regarding this clone: The junction departs from the called germline gene at one end, perhaps through a read error. The V call is TRBV2, the J call TRBJ2-5; a weak D match, TRBD1 (5 bases). CDR3 length equals 15 residues. Germline V gene sequence: CDR1 SNHLY, CDR2 FYNNEI. The CDR3 DNA reads TGTGCCAGCAGTGAATTTCGGCAGGGCGAAACGGCCTCCCACTTC. This codes for CASSEFRQGETASHF.

J is TRBJ2-2 and V is TRBV2; 11 bases match TRBD2. V trimming: 7 bases; J trimming: 1 base; junction bases outside the gene matches: 5. CDR3 length: 16 residues. Germline CDR1 is SNHLY and CDR2 is FYNNEI. The chain's CDR3 is CASTTTSGRNTGELFF. The CDR3, as DNA: TGTGCCAGCACTACTACTAGCGGGAGGAACACCGGGGAGCTGTTTTTT.

V is TRBV7-9 and J is TRBJ2-7; TRBD1 matches at 7 bases. The germline V gene encodes CDR1 SEHNR and CDR2 FQNEAQ (reference sequence). V shed 5 bases and J 2 bases; nucleotides not matched to a gene: 9. The length of the CDR3 is 15 residues. CDR3 protein: CASSPGTASTYEQYF. CDR3 nucleotides: TGTGCCAGCAGCCCGGGGACAGCGTCCACCTACGAGCAGTACTTC.

This clone showed up just once. The CDR3 DNA reads as TGTGCCAGCAGTACCCCGGGGGCAGATACGCAGTATTTT. This translates into CASSTPGADTQYF. V is TRBV6-5 and J is TRBJ2-3; a possible D gene is TRBD2 (6 bases). The CDR3 contains 13 residues. The V end lost 5 bases, the J end lost 4 bases, and 10 bases lay between the germline ends. The germline gives CDR1 MNHEY, CDR2 SVGAGI.

The chain couples TRBV9 to TRBJ2-2; 7 nucleotides agree with TRBD1. This CDR3 is built from 15 residues. Germline lookup yields CDR1 SGDLS and CDR2 YYNGEE. J gave up 2 bases and V 4 bases, and 5 bases lay outside the gene matches. CDR3 DNA: TGTGCCAGCAGCCCAGACAGGGTAAACACCGGGGAGCTGTTTTTT. This translates into CASSPDRVNTGELFF.

This rearrangement joins TRBV19 to TRBJ2-7, with D unresolved. The CDR3 loop spans 12 amino acids. V lost 5 bases and J lost 2, with 7 bases in between. The germline gives CDR1 LNHDA, CDR2 SQIVND (reference sequence). CDR3 residues: CASSARTYEQYF. In nucleotides, the CDR3 is TGTGCCAGTAGTGCCAGGACCTACGAGCAGTACTTC.

The gene calls are TRBV9 and TRBJ2-3; TRBD2 might be the D (6 bases). CDR1 and CDR2 from the germline V gene are SGDLS and YYNGEE. This CDR3 contains 17 residues. The V gene lost 4 bases and the J gene lost 0 bases, with 18 bases spanning the gap. Here the CDR3 DNA reads TGTGCCAGCAGCCCGTTCCCGGCGGGGAGTAGCACAGATACGCAGTATTTT. Its protein product is CASSPFPAGSSTDTQYF.

This chain links TRBV14 with TRBJ1-6, with TRBD1 identical over 8 bases. The CDR3 loop spans 15 amino acids. From germline, CDR1 is SGHDN and CDR2 FVKESK. Unmatched junction bases numbered 4, after V lost 3 bases and J lost 6 bases. The CDR3 sequence is CASSQAGGVNSPLHF. The DNA for the CDR3 is TGTGCCAGCAGCCAGGCAGGGGGCGTTAATTCACCCCTCCACTTT.